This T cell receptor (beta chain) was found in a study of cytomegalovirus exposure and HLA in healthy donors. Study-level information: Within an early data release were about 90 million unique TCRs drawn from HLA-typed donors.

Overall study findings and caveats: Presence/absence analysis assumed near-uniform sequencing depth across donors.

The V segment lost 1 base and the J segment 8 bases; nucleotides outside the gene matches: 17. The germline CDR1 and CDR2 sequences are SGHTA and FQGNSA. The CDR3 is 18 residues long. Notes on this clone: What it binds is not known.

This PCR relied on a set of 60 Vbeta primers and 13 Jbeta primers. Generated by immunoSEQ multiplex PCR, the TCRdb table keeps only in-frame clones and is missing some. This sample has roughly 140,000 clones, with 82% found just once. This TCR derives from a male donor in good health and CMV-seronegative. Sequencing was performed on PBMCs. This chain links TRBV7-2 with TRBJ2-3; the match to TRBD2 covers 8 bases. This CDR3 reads CASSLVSGSGSTGGTQYF. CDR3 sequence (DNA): TGTGCCAGCAGCTTAGTTTCTGGGAGCGGGAGTACCGGTGGTACGCAGTATTTT.